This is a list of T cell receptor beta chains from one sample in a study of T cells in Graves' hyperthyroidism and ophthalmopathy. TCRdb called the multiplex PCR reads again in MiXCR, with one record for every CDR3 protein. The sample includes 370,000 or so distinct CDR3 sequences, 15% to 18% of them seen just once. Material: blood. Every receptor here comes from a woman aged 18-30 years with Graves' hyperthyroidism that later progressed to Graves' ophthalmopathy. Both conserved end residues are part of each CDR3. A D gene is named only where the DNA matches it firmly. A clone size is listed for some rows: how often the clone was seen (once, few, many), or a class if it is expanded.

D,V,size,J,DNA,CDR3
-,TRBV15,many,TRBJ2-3,TGTGCCACCAGCAGAGATGGGGGCGCAGATACGCAGTATTTT,CATSRDGGADTQYF
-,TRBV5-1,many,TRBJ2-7,TGCGCCAGCAGCTTTGGCCGTATTAGGGACTACGAGCAGTACTTC,CASSFGRIRDYEQYF
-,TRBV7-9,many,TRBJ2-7,TGTGCCAGCAGCTTAGTACTACTCCCCCTCGAGCAGTACTTC,CASSLVLLPLEQYF
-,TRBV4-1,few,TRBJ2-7,TGCGCCAGCAGCCAAGCCGGGATCGAATACGAGCAGTACTTC,CASSQAGIEYEQYF
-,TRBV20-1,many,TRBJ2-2,TGCAGTGCTACTCATCCAACGCTGAACACCGGGGAGCTGTTTTTT,CSATHPTLNTGELFF
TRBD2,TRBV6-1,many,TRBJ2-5,TGTGCCAGCAGTTTCCGCGGGAGTGGGGAGACCCAGTACTTC,CASSFRGSGETQYF
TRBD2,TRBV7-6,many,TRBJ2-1,TGTGCCAGCAGGCGGGGGGGGTCGGGAAGCTCCTACAATGAGCAGTTCTTC,CASRRGGSGSSYNEQFF
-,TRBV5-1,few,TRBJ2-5,TGCGCCAGCAGCCTGGAAATGTCTCAGCGGGAGTACTTC,CASSLEMSQREYF
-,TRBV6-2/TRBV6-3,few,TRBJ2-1,TGTGCCAGCAGACCACCCATCTCCTACAATGAGCAGTTCTTC,CASRPPISYNEQFF
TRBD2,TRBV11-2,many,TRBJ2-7,TGTGCCAGCAGCTCCTCACTAGCGGGGCCTTTTCGGCAGTACTTC,CASSSSLAGPFRQYF
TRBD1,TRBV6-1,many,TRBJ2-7,TGTGCCAGCAGAGGGACAGGGCCTGGCGAGCAGTACTTC,CASRGTGPGEQYF
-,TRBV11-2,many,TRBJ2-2,TGTGCCAGCAGCTTGGAACCAAACACCGGGGAGCTGTTTTTT,CASSLEPNTGELFF
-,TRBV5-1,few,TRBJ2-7,TGCGCCAGCAGCTGGACTACAGGGACCTACGAGCAGTACTTC,CASSWTTGTYEQYF
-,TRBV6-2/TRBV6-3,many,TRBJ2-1,TGTGCCAGCAGTTACTCTAGTATCTACAATGAGCAGTTCTTC,CASSYSSIYNEQFF
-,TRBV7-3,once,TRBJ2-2,TGTGCCAGCAGCCCCCTCCCACAAACCGGGGAGCTGTTTTTT,CASSPLPQTGELFF
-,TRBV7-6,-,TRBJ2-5,TGTGCCAGCAGCTTAGCTGGGGCGGGGGAGACCCAGTACTTC,CASSLAGAGETQYF
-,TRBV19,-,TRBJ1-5,TGTGCCACCAAGTCGGGGGGCAATCAGCCCCAGCATTTT,CATKSGGNQPQHF
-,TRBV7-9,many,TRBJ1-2,TGTGCCAGCGGAACGGTGGTCGACGGCTACACCTTC,CASGTVVDGYTF
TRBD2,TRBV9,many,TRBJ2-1,TGTGCCAGCAGCGTAGCGGCGGGGGAGTACAATGAGCAGTTCTTC,CASSVAAGEYNEQFF
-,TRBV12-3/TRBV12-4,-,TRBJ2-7,TGTGCCAGCACCCCAGACCCCTTCCACGAGCAGTACTTC,CASTPDPFHEQYF
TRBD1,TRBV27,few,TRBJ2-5,TGTGCCAGCAGTCCTGGGACAGACCCGCGGGAGACCCAGTACTTC,CASSPGTDPRETQYF
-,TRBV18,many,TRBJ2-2,TGTGCCAGCTCACCGATCCAGGGTAGCAACGGGGAGCTGTTTTTT,CASSPIQGSNGELFF